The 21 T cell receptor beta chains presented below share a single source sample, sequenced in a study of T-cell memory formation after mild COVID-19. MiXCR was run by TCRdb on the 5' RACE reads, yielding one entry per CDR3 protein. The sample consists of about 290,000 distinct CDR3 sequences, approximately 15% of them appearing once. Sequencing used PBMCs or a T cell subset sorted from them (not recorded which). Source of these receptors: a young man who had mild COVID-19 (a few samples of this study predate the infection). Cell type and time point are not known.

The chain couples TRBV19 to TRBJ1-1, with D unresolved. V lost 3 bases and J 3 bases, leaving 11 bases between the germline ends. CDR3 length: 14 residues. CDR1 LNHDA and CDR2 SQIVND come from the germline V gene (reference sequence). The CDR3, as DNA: TGTGCCAGTAGTATTTTATTGTGGGACACTGAAGCTTTCTTT. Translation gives CASSILLWDTEAFF.

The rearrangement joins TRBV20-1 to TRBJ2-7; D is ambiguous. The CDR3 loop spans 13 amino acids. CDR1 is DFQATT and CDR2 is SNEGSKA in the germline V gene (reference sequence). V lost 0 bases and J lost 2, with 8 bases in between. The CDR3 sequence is CSARDPTTYEQYV. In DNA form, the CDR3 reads TGCAGTGCTAGAGATCCCACTACCTACGAGCAGTACGTC.

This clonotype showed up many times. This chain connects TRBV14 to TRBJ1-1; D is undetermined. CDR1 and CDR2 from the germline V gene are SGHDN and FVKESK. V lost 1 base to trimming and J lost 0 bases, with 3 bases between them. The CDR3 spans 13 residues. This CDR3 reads CASSQGMNTEAFF. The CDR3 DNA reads TGTGCCAGCAGCCAAGGAATGAACACTGAAGCTTTCTTT.

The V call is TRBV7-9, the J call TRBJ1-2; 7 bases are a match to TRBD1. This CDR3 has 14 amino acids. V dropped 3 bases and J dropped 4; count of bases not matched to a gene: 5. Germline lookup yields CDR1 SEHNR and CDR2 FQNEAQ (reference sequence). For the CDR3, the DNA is TGTGCCAGCAGCTTTGACAGGGCTCGCTATGGCTACACCTTC. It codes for CASSFDRARYGYTF.

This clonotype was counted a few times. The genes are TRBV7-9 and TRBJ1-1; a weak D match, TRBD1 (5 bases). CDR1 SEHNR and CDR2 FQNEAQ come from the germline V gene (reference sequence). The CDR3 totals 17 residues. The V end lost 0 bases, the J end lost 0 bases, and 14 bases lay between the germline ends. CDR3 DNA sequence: TGTGCCAGCAGCTTAGCGGTGAGGGGCCCTATGAACACTGAAGCTTTCTTT. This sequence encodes CASSLAVRGPMNTEAFF. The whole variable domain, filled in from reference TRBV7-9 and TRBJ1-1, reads DTGVSQNPRHKITKRGQNVTFRCDPISEHNRLYWYRQTLGQGPEFLTYFQNEAQLEKSRLLSDRFSAERPKGSFSTLEIQRTEQGDSAMYLCASSLAVRGPMNTEAFFGQGTRLTVV.

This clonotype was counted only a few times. The CDR3 is CSGRRGTYEQYF. DNA for the CDR3: TGCAGTGGGCGCAGGGGAACCTACGAGCAGTACTTC. V gene TRBV20-1 combines with J gene TRBJ2-7; perhaps TRBD1 as D (6 bases). Between the trimmed V and J ends, which lost 7 bases and 2 bases, there was a span of 12 bases. Germline CDR1 and CDR2: DFQATT and SNEGSKA (reference sequence). The CDR3 covers 12 residues.

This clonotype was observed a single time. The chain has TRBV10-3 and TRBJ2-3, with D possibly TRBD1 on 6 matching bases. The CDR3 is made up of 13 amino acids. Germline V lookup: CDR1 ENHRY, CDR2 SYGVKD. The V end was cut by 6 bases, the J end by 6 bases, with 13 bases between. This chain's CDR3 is CAIRGHSGDTQYF. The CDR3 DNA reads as TGTGCCATCAGGGGACACTCCGGGGATACGCAGTATTTT.

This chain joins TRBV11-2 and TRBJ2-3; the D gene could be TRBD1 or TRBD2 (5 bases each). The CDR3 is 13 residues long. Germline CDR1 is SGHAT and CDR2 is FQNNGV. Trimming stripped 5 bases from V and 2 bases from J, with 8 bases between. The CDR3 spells CASSRDVTDTQYF. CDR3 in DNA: TGTGCCAGCAGCAGGGACGTCACAGATACGCAGTATTTT.

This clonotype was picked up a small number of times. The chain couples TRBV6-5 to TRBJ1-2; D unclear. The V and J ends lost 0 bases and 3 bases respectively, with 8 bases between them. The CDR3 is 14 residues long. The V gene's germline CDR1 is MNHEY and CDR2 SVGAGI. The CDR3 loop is CASSYSLEDYGYTF. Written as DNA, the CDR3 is TGTGCCAGCAGTTACTCCTTGGAGGACTATGGCTACACCTTC.

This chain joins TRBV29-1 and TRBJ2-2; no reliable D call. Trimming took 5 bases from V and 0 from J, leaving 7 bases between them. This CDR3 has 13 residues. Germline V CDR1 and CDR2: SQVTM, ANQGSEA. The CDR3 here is CSVSHTNTGELFF. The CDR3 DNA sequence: TGCAGCGTTTCACATACGAACACCGGGGAGCTGTTTTTT.

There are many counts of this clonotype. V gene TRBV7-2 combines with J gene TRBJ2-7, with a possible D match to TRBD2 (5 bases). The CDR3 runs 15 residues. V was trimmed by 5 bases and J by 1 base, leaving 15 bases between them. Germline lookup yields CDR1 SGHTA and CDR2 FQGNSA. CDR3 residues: CASSANPRGSYEQYF. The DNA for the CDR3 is TGTGCCAGCAGCGCCAACCCCCGGGGATCCTACGAGCAGTACTTC.

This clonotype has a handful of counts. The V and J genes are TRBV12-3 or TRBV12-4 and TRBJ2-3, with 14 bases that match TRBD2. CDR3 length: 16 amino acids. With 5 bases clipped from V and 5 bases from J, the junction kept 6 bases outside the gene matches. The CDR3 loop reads CASSPRLAGGQDTQYF. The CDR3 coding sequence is TGTGCCAGCAGTCCCCGACTAGCGGGGGGGCAAGATACGCAGTATTTT.

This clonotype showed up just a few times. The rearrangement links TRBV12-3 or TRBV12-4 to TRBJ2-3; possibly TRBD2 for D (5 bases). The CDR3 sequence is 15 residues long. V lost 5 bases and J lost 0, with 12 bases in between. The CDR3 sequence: CASSTSRASTDTQYF. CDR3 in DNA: TGTGCCAGCAGTACCTCGCGGGCTAGCACAGATACGCAGTATTTT.

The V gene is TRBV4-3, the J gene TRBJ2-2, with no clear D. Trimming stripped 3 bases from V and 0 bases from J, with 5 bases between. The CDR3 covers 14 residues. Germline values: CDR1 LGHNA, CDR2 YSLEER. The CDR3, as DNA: TGCGCCAGCAGCCAGCCAGCGAACACCGGGGAGCTGTTTTTT. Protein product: CASSQPANTGELFF.

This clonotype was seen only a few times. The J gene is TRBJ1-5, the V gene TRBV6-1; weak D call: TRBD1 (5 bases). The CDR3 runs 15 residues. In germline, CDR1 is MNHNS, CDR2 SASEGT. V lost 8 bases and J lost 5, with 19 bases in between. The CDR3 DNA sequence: TGTGCCAGCTGGTCGGGACTCACCAACTATCAGCCCCAGCATTTT. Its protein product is CASWSGLTNYQPQHF.

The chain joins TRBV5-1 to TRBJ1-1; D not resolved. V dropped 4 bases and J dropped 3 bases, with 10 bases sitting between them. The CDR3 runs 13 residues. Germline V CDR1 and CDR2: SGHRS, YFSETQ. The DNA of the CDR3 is TGCGCCAGCAGCCCAAGAATGGACACTGAAGCTTTCTTT. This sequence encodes CASSPRMDTEAFF.

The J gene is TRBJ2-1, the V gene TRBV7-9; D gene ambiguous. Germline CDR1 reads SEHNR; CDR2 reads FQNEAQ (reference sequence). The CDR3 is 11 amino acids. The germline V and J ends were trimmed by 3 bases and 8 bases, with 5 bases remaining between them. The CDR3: CASSLSDEQFF. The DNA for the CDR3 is TGTGCCAGCAGCTTGAGTGATGAGCAGTTCTTC.

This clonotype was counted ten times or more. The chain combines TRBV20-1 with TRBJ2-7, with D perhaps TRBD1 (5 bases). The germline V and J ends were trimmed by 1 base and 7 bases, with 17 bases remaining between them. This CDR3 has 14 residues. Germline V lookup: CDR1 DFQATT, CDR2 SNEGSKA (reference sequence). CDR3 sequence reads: CSARAHWQGKEQYF. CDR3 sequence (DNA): TGCAGTGCTAGAGCCCACTGGCAGGGAAAAGAGCAGTACTTC.

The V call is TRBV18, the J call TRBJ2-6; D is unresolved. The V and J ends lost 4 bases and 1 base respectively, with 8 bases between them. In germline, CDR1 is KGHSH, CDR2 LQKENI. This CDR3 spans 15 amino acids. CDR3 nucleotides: TGTGCCAGCTCACTAACGATGTCTGGGGCCAACGTCCTGACTTTC. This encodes CASSLTMSGANVLTF. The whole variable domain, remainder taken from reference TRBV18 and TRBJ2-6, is NAGVMQNPRHLVRRRGQEARLRCSPMKGHSHVYWYRQLPEEGLKFMVYLQKENIIDESGMPKERFSAEFPKEGPSILRIQQVVRGDSAAYFCASSLTMSGANVLTFGAGSRLTVL.

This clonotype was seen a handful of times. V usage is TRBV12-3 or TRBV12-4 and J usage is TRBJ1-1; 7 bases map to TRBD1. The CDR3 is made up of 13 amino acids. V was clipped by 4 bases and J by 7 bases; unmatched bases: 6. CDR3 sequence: CASSSGQVYEAFF. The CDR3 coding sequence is TGTGCCAGCAGTTCCGGACAGGTCTATGAAGCTTTCTTT.

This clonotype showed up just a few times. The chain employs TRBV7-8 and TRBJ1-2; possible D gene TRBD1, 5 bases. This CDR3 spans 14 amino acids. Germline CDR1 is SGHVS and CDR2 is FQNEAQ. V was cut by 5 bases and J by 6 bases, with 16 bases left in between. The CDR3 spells CASSPAEGFHGYTF. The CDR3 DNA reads TGTGCCAGCAGCCCCGCGGAGGGGTTTCATGGCTACACCTTC.